This T cell receptor beta chain was recovered during a study of PD-L1 blockade in urothelial cancer. Study-level information: At 6 weeks and at 3 weeks (second dose) after treatment start, blood was analyzed.

The CDR3 sequence is 15 residues long. V shed 0 bases and J shed 4 bases, with 11 bases lying between them. CDR1 is SGHRS, CDR2 YFSETQ, per germline. Time point given: peripheral blood 6 weeks after treatment start. Assay: immunoSEQ multiplex PCR; the TCRdb copy retains only in-frame clones and omits some. The sample contains 30,000 or so clones, 80% to 90% of which appear only once. Here the sequenced sample was PBMCs, taken around atezolizumab (anti-PD-L1) treatment. The chain joins TRBV5-1 to TRBJ1-5; possible D gene TRBD1, 6 bases. This sequence was found in an elderly man with urothelial cancer. Here the CDR3 DNA reads TGCGCCAGCAGCTTGGAAGGGGGTTGGAATCAGCCCCAGCATTTT. This sequence encodes CASSLEGGWNQPQHF.